The clone carrying this T cell receptor (beta chain) has only a few counts. Its antigen is unknown. Germline V gene sequence: CDR1 WNHNN, CDR2 SYGVQD (reference sequence). The CDR3 is made up of 16 amino acids. V was cut by 6 bases and J by 6 bases, with 23 bases left in between. Sequencing was performed with immunoSEQ multiplex PCR; in TCRdb, only in-frame clones are kept and a portion is missing. The sample shows 20,000 to 25,000 clones, less than 80% of them seen only once. The sample originates from a study of cytotoxic CD8 clonotypes in ibrutinib-treated CLL. Study as a whole: Averaging across samples gave roughly 280,000 productive templates and fewer than 100,000 productive rearrangements. Broader study findings: At the start, clonality exceeded age-matched healthy donors and followed circulating CD8+ T-cell counts. Treatment saw public clonotypes, which were uncommon, either contract or stay stable.

The chain combines TRBV10-1 with TRBJ2-5; D is perhaps TRBD1 (6 bases). This TCR was sampled from a human donor with chronic lymphocytic leukemia. Sequences were derived from PBMCs, sampled before ibrutinib treatment. DNA for the CDR3: TGCGCCAGCAGAGCCGGTGGTGAGGGGGTCAAAAAGACCCAGTACTTC. This sequence encodes CASRAGGEGVKKTQYF.